This T cell receptor (beta chain) was documented in a study of T cell responses to AZD1222 COVID-19 vaccine. This CDR3 is built from 14 residues. The V gene lost 6 bases and the J gene lost 0 bases, with 10 bases spanning the gap. CDR1 and CDR2 from the germline V gene are SGHAT and FQDESV (reference sequence). This clone was recorded only once. Assay used: immunoSEQ multiplex PCR; TCRdb lists only in-frame clones, some missing. The repertoire has around 60,000 clones, about 89% of them found once; the top ten carry approximately 6%. This chain joins TRBV11-1 and TRBJ2-3; D is possibly TRBD2 (5 bases). The sample here was peripheral blood, taken 28 days after the second dose of the MenACWY control vaccine. The sequence was obtained from an adult who received the MenACWY meningococcal vaccine as a control. The CDR3 nucleotides are TGTGCCAGCAGGGGAGCTACTAGCACAGATACGCAGTATTTT. Protein: CASRGATSTDTQYF.